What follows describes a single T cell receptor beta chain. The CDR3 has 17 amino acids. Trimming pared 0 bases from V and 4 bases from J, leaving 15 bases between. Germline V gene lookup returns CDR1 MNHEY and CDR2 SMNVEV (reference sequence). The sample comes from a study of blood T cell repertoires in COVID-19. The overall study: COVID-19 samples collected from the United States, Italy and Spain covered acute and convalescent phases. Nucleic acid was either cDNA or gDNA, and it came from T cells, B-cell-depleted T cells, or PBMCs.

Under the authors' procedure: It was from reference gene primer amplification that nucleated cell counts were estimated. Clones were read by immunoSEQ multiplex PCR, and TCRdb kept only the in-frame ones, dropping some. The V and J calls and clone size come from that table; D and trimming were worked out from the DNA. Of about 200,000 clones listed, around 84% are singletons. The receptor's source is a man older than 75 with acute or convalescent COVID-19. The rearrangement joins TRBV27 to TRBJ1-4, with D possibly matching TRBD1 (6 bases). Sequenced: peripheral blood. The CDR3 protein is CASSLSFVGAGNEKLFF. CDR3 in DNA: TGTGCCAGCAGTTTATCATTCGTGGGGGCCGGTAATGAAAAACTGTTTTTT.